A single sample gave rise to the 2 T cell receptor beta chains below, sequenced in a study of cytotoxic CD8 clonotypes in ibrutinib-treated CLL. The table came from immunoSEQ multiplex PCR; TCRdb's copy has only in-frame clones and leaves some out. The repertoire includes hundreds of thousands of clones, almost 80% of them detected once, and more than 6% sits in the top ten. This material consisted of PBMCs, taken before ibrutinib treatment. The receptors stem from a human donor with chronic lymphocytic leukemia.

The gene calls are TRBV9 and TRBJ2-2; D perhaps matches TRBD2 (6 bases). CDR1 SGDLS and CDR2 YYNGEE come from the germline V gene. V shed 0 bases and J shed 2 bases, with 11 bases lying between them. The CDR3 length is 16 residues. CDR3 DNA sequence: TGTGCCAGCAGCGTAGATGCGGGACCCAACACCGGGGAGCTGTTTTTT. Translating gives CASSVDAGPNTGELFF.

This clone has a handful of counts. V and J are TRBV19 and TRBJ2-2, with a tentative D call TRBD2 (5 bases). The germline V gene has CDR1 LNHDA and CDR2 SQIVND (reference sequence). The germline V and J ends were trimmed by 6 bases and 1 base, with 15 bases remaining between them. The CDR3 covers 16 residues. CDR3 in DNA: TGTGCCAGTAGAACGATTCCGGGATTGAACACCGGGGAGCTGTTTTTT. As protein: CASRTIPGLNTGELFF.